The rows below give T cell receptor beta chains drawn from one sample of a study of blood T cells in healthy people across ages. TCRdb re-called the 5' RACE reads with MiXCR, one entry per CDR3 protein. The table records some 1.5 million distinct CDR3 sequences, 28% of them present only once. The sequencing input was blood. The receptors derive from a woman in her 30s in good health. CDR3s include the opening cysteine and the closing phenylalanine or tryptophan. A D gene is named only where the DNA matches it firmly. Clone size is given for some rows only: seen once, a few or many times, or a class if the clone is expanded.

V	size	J	D	DNA	CDR3
TRBV5-5	NA	TRBJ2-1	TRBD2	TGTGCCAGCAGCTTCCCGGGGCGGGGGTTGATGAATGAGCAGTTCTTC	CASSFPGRGLMNEQFF
TRBV5-5	NA	TRBJ2-3	TRBD1	TGTGCCAGCAGCCCGGACCGACAGGGGGTTACAGATACGCAGTATTTT	CASSPDRQGVTDTQYF
TRBV20-1	NA	TRBJ2-3	NA	TGCAGTGCTCCTAGCAGCGCAGATACGCAGTATTTT	CSAPSSADTQYF
TRBV5-1	NA	TRBJ1-1	TRBD1	TGCGCCAGCAGCTTGCAGGACAGGGGGCTGGACACTGAAGCTTTCTTT	CASSLQDRGLDTEAFF
TRBV30	many	TRBJ2-7	NA	TGTGCCTGGAGTGCTCCCCGACCCTCTGGGACGGGGGATTACTCCTACGAGCAGTACTTC	CAWSAPRPSGTGDYSYEQYF
TRBV14	NA	TRBJ2-5	TRBD1	TGTGCCAGCAGCCAATCTAGGACAGGGAAGCGGGAGACCCAGTACTTC	CASSQSRTGKRETQYF
TRBV18	NA	TRBJ2-7	NA	TGTGCCAGCTCACCCGTAAACCAGGAGACACCCTACGAGCAGTACTTC	CASSPVNQETPYEQYF
TRBV30	NA	TRBJ1-2	NA	TGTGCCTGGAGTGGACAAGCGACAGCTAACTATGGCTACACCTTC	CAWSGQATANYGYTF
TRBV5-4	few	TRBJ2-5	NA	TGTGCCAGCAGCTTGATTAGCGCAGAGACCCAGTACTTC	CASSLISAETQYF
TRBV29-1	many	TRBJ1-2	TRBD1	TGCAGCGTGACAGGGGAGGTAGACTATGGCTACACCTTC	CSVTGEVDYGYTF
TRBV29-1	NA	TRBJ2-3	TRBD1	TGCAGCGGGGCCGGGACAGGGAGCACAGATACGCAGTATTTT	CSGAGTGSTDTQYF
TRBV13	many	TRBJ2-5	TRBD1	TGTGCCAGCAGCGGGGGACAGGGAGACGAGACCCAGTACTTC	CASSGGQGDETQYF
TRBV10-3	few	TRBJ2-3	TRBD2	TGTGCCATCAGAGCTAGCGGGAGTGTTTCCGATACGCAGTATTTT	CAIRASGSVSDTQYF
TRBV7-6	NA	TRBJ2-7	NA	TGTGCCAGCAGCTTAGGGGCTTACAATGAGCAGTACTTC	CASSLGAYNEQYF
TRBV5-1	NA	TRBJ1-2	NA	TGCGCCAGCAGCCTTGATACAGGCGGCCACACCTTC	CASSLDTGGHTF
TRBV7-9	NA	TRBJ2-5	NA	TGTGCCAGCAGCTCCTCCGGGACACGGAAATTAGAGACCCAGTACTTC	CASSSSGTRKLETQYF
TRBV5-1	NA	TRBJ2-3	TRBD2	TGCGCCAGCAGCTACGGACTAGCGGGAGGTCGATTGGGCACAGATACGCAGTATTTT	CASSYGLAGGRLGTDTQYF
TRBV20-1	NA	TRBJ1-1	NA	TGCAGTGCTAGAAGTGGTCCGAACACTGAAGCTTTCTTT	CSARSGPNTEAFF
TRBV20-1	NA	TRBJ2-7	NA	TGCAGTGCCGCCCCAGCGGTCGGCGAGCAGTACTTC	CSAAPAVGEQYF
TRBV14	NA	TRBJ2-7	NA	TGTACCAGCAGCCAAGTGAGGGGCAGGGGCTCCTACGAGCAGTACTTC	CTSSQVRGRGSYEQYF
TRBV6-2/TRBV6-3	NA	TRBJ1-4	NA	TGTGCCAGCAGTTGGACTGCGGAAGGACTGTTTTTT	CASSWTAEGLFF
TRBV4-3	NA	TRBJ2-1	TRBD2	TGCGCCAGCAGCCAAGGAACTAGCGGGGTCTCCTACAATGAGCAGTTCTTC	CASSQGTSGVSYNEQFF
TRBV10-2	NA	TRBJ2-3	TRBD1	TGCGCCAGCAGTGAGTTCGGGACAGGCACAGATACGCAGTATTTT	CASSEFGTGTDTQYF
TRBV29-1	NA	TRBJ1-1	NA	TGCAGCGTTGAAGGCCCACTTGTGAACACTGAAGCTTTCTTT	CSVEGPLVNTEAFF
TRBV29-1	many	TRBJ2-5	NA	TGCAGCGTTGGGGGACATCAAGAGACCCAGTACTTC	CSVGGHQETQYF
TRBV27	few	TRBJ2-4	TRBD2	TGTGCCAGCAGTCAGCGGGGGGGCATGAGTATCGAAAACATTCAGTACTTC	CASSQRGGMSIENIQYF
TRBV6-4	many	TRBJ1-1	NA	TGTGCCAGCAGTGACGGCAAAGAGAACACTGAAGCTTTCTTT	CASSDGKENTEAFF
TRBV29-1	many	TRBJ2-1	NA	TGCAGCGTCCTACAGGTCTCCCAGCAGTTCTTC	CSVLQVSQQFF
TRBV6-5	few	TRBJ2-1	NA	TGTGCCAGCAGTAATCCGAGAACCTACAATGAGCAGTTCTTC	CASSNPRTYNEQFF
TRBV20-1	few	TRBJ2-1	NA	TGCAGTGCTACTAGCTTATATGACAATGAGCAGTTCTTC	CSATSLYDNEQFF
TRBV5-5	few	TRBJ2-5	NA	TGTGCCAGCAGCAGCAGATCCACACGGGGGAAAGGGGATGAGACTCAGTACTTC	CASSSRSTRGKGDETQYF
TRBV5-6	NA	TRBJ2-7	TRBD1	TGTGCCAGCAGCCCGGTAGGGGGCAGGTCGTACAATGAGCAGTACTTC	CASSPVGGRSYNEQYF
TRBV14	NA	TRBJ2-3	TRBD1	TGTGCCAGCAGCCAGGATAGACAGGGCCCAGATACGCAGTATTTT	CASSQDRQGPDTQYF
TRBV2	few	TRBJ2-7	NA	TGTGCCAGCAGTGGGACCACTCTCTCCTACGAGCAGTACTTC	CASSGTTLSYEQYF
TRBV7-2	NA	TRBJ2-1	TRBD2	TGTGCCAGTAGCCTTAGCGGGGGCCCCAGTAGCTCCTACAATGAGCAGTTCTTC	CASSLSGGPSSSYNEQFF
TRBV5-1	few	TRBJ2-7	NA	TGCGCCAGCAGCTCGTCGACCGTCTCCAGCTCCTACGAGCAGTACTTC	CASSSSTVSSSYEQYF
TRBV20-1	few	TRBJ1-2	NA	TGCAGTGCCCGACGGATCGCTAACTATGGCTACACCTTC	CSARRIANYGYTF
TRBV7-2	few	TRBJ2-1	NA	TGTGCCAGCAGCTTAGGGAAAAGCGGGCCTGACAATGAGCAGTTCTTC	CASSLGKSGPDNEQFF